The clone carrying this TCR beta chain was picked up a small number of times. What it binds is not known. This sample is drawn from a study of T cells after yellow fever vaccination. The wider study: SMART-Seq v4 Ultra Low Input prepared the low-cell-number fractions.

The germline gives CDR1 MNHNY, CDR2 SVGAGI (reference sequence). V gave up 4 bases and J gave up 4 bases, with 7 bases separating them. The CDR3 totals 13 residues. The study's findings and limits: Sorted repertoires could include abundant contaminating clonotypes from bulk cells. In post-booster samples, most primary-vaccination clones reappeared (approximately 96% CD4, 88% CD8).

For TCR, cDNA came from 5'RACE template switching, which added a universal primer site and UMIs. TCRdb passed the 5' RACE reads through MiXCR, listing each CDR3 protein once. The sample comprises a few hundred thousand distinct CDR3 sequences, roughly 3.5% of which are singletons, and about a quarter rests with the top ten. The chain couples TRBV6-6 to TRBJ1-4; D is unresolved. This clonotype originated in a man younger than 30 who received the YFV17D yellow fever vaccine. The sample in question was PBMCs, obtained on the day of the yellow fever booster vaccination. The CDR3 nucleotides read TGTGCCAGCAGTTTACGGAGTAATGAAAAACTGTTTTTT. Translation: CASSLRSNEKLFF.